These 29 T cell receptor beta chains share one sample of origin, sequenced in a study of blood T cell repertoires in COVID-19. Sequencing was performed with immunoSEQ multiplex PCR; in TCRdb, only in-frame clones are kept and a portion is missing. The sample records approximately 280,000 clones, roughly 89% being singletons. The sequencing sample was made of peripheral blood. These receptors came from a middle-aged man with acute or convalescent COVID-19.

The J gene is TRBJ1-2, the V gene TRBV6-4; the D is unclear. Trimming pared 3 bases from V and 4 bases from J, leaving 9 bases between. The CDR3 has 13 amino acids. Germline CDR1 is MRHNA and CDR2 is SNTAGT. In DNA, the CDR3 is TGTGCCAGCAGTGAAGAGTCAGGCTATGGCTACACCTTC. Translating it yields CASSEESGYGYTF.

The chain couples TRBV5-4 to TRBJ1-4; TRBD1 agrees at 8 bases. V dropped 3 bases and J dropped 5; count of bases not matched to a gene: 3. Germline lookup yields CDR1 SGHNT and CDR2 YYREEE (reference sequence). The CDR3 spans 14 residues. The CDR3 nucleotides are TGTGCCAGCAGCTCGGGACAGGTGAATGAAAAACTGTTTTTT. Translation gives CASSSGQVNEKLFF.

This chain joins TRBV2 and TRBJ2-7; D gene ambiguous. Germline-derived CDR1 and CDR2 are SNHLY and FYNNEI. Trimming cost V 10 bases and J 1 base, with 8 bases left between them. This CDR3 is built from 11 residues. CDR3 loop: CAIQDSYEQYF. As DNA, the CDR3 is TGTGCCATCCAGGATTCCTACGAGCAGTACTTC.

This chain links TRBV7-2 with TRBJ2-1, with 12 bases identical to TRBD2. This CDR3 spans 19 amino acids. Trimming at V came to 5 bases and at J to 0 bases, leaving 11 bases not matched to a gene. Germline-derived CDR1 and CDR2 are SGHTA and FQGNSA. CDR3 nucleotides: TGTGCCAGCAGCGCGTCCGGGACTAGCGGGTCCCGCTCCTACAATGAGCAGTTCTTC. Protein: CASSASGTSGSRSYNEQFF. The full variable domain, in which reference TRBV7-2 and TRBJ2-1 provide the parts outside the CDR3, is GAGVSQSPSNKVTEKGKDVELRCDPISGHTALYWYRQSLGQGLEFLIYFQGNSAPDKSGLPSDRFSAERTGGSVSTLTIQRTQQEDSAVYLCASSASGTSGSRSYNEQFFGPGTRLTVL.

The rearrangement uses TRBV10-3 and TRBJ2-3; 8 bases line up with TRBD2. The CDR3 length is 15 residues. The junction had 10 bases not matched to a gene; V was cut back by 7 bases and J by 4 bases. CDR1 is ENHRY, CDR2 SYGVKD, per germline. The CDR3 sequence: CAITRGLGGADTQYF. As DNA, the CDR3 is TGTGCCATCACCCGGGGACTAGGGGGAGCAGATACGCAGTATTTT.

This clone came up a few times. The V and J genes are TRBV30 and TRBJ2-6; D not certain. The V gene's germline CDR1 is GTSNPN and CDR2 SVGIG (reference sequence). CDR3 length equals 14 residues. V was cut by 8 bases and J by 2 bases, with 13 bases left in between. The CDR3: CAGKHPAGANVLTF. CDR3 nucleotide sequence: TGTGCCGGGAAGCACCCGGCTGGGGCCAACGTCCTGACTTTC.

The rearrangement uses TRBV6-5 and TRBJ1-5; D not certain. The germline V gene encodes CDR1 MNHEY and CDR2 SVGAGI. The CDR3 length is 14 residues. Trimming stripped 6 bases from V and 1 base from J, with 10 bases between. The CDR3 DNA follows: TGTGCCAGCAGCCACGGGGAAAGCAATCAGCCCCAGCATTTT. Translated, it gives CASSHGESNQPQHF.

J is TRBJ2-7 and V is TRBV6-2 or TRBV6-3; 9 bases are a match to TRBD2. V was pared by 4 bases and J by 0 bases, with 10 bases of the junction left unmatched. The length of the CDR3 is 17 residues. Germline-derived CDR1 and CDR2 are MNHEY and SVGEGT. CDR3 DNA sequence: TGTGCCAGCAGTTTCGCTAGCGGGGCAGTTAGCTCCTACGAGCAGTACTTC. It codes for CASSFASGAVSSYEQYF.

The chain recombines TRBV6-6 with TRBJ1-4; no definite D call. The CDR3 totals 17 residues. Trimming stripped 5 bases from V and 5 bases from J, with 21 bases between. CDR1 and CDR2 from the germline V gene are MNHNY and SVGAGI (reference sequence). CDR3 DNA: TGTGCCAGCAGTCCATACACACCCCCGGCGGGAAATGAAAAACTGTTTTTT. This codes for CASSPYTPPAGNEKLFF.

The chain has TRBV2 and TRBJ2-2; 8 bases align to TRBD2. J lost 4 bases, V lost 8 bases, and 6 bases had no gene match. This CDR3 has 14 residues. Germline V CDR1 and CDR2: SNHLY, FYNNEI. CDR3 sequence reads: CASRAGAITGELFF. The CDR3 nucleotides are TGTGCCAGCCGAGCGGGGGCGATCACCGGGGAGCTGTTTTTT.

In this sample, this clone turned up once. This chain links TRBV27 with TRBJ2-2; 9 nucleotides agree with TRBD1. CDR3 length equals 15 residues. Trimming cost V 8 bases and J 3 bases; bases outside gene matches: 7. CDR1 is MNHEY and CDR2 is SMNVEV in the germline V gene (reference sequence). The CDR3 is CASADRGVYTGELFF. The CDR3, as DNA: TGTGCCAGCGCAGACAGGGGGGTGTACACCGGGGAGCTGTTTTTT.

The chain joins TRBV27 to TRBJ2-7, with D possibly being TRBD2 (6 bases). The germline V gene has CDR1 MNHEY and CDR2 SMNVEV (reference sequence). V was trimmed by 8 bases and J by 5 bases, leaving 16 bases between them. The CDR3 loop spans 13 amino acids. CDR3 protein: CASVNGEDHEQYF. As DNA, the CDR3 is TGTGCCAGCGTTAATGGGGAGGACCACGAGCAGTACTTC.

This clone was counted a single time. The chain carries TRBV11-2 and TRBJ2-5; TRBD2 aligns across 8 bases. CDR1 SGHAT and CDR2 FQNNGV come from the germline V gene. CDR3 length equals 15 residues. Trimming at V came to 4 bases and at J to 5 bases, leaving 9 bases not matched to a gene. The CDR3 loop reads CASSSHGLAPETQYF. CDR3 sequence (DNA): TGTGCCAGCAGCTCTCATGGACTAGCCCCGGAGACCCAGTACTTC.

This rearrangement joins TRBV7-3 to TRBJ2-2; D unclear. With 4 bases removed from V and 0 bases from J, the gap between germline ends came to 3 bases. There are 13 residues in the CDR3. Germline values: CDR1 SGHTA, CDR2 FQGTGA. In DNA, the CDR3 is TGTGCCAGCAGCTCATCGAACACCGGGGAGCTGTTTTTT. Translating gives CASSSSNTGELFF.

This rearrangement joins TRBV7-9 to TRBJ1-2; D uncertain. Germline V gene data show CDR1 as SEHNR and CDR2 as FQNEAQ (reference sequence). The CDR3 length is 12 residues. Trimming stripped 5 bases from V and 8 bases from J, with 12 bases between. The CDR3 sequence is CASSPNQWGYTF. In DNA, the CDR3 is TGTGCCAGCAGCCCCAACCAGTGGGGCTACACCTTC.

For the CDR3, the DNA is TGCGCCAGCAGGAGGGAGCGGGGGACCGGGGAGCTGTTTTTT. It encodes CASRRERGTGELFF. The chain is built from TRBV10-1 and TRBJ2-2; 8 nucleotides agree with TRBD2. V was clipped by 6 bases and J by 5 bases; unmatched bases: 5. CDR3 length: 14 residues. Looked up from germline, CDR1 is WNHNN and CDR2 is SYGVQD (reference sequence).

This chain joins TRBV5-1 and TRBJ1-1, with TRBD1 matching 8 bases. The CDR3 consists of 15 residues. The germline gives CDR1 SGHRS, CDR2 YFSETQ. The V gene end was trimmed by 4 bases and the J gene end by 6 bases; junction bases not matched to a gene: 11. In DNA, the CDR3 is TGCGCCAGCAGCACAACAGGGGGATCGTCCTCTGAAGCTTTCTTT. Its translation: CASSTTGGSSSEAFF.

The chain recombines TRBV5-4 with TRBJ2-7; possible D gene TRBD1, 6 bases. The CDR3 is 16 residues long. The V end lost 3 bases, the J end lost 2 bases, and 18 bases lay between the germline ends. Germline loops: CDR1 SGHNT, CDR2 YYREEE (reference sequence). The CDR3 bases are TGTGCCAGCAGCTCCCTCCCCCAGGGGAAGACCTACGAGCAGTACTTC. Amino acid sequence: CASSSLPQGKTYEQYF.

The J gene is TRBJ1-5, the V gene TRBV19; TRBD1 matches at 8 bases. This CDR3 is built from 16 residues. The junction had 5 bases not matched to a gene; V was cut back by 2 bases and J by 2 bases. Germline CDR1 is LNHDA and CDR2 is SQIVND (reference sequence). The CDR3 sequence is CASSITGQGGNQPQHF. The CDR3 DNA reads TGTGCCAGTAGTATAACTGGACAGGGAGGCAATCAGCCCCAGCATTTT.

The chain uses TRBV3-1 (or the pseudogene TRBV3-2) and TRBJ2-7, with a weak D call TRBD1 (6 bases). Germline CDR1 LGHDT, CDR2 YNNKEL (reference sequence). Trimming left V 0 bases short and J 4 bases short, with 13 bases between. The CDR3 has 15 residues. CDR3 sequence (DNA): TGTGCCAGCAGCCAAGATTTCTCGGACAGTTACGAGCAGTACTTC. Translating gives CASSQDFSDSYEQYF.

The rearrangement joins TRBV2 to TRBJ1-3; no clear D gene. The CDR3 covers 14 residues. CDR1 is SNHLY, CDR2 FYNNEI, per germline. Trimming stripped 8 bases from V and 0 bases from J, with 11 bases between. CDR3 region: CASESGTSGNTIYF. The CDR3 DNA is TGTGCCAGCGAGTCAGGTACCTCTGGAAACACCATATATTTT.

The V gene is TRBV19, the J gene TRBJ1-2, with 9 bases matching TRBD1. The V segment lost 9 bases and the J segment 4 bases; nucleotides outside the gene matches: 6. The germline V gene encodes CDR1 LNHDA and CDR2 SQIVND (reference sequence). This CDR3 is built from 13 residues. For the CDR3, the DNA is TGTGCCAGCAGGCGGGACAGGGCCTATGGCTACACCTTC. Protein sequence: CASRRDRAYGYTF. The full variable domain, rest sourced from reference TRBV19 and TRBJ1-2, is DGGITQSPKYLFRKEGQNVTLSCEQNLNHDAMYWYRQDPGQGLRLIYYSQIVNDFQKGDIAEGYSVSREKKESFPLTVTSAQKNPTAFYLCASRRDRAYGYTFGSGTRLTVV.

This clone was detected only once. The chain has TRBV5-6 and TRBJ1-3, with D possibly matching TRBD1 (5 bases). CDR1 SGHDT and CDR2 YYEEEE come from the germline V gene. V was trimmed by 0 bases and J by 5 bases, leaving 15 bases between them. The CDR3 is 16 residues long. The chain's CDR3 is CASSLAGSRVRNTIYF. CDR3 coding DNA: TGTGCCAGCAGCTTGGCCGGGAGCAGGGTTAGAAACACCATATATTTT.

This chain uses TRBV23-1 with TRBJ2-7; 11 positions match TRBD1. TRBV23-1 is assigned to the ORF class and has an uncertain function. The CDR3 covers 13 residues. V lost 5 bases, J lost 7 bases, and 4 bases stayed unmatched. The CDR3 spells CASSGQGAGEQYF. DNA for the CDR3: TGCGCCAGCAGTGGACAGGGGGCTGGGGAGCAGTACTTC.

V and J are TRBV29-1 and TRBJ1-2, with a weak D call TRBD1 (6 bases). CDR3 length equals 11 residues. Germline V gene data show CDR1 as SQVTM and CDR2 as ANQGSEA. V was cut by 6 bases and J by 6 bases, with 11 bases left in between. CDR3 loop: CSVGGPHGYTF. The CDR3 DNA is TGCAGCGTAGGGGGTCCCCATGGCTACACCTTC.

The chain's CDR3 is CASSPGGSGAQETQYF. The CDR3 coding sequence is TGTGCCAGCAGCCCCGGCGGTAGCGGGGCACAAGAGACCCAGTACTTC. This chain uses TRBV5-4 with TRBJ2-5; 8 nucleotides match TRBD2. Germline V lookup: CDR1 SGHNT, CDR2 YYREEE (reference sequence). The CDR3 extends over 16 amino acids. V was clipped by 4 bases and J by 2 bases; unmatched bases: 10.

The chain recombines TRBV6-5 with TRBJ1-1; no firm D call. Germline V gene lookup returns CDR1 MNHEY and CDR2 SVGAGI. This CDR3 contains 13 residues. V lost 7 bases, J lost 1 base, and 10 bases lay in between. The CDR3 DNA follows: TGTGCCAGCATGACTTCGGGGAACACTGAAGCTTTCTTT. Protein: CASMTSGNTEAFF.

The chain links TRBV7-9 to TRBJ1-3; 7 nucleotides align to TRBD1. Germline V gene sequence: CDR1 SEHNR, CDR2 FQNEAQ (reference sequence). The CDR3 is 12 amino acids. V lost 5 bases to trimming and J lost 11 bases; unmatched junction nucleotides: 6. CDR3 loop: CASSPQGESIYF. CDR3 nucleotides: TGTGCCAGCAGCCCTCAGGGGGAATCCATATATTTT.

This chain's CDR3 is CASSIADRATDTQYF. CDR3 sequence (DNA): TGTGCCAGTAGTATAGCGGACAGGGCCACAGATACGCAGTATTTT. This chain joins TRBV19 and TRBJ2-3; TRBD1 aligns across 8 bases. The junction had 2 bases not matched to a gene; V was cut back by 1 base and J by 2 bases. Germline V gene sequence: CDR1 LNHDA, CDR2 SQIVND (reference sequence). CDR3 length: 15 amino acids.